One and the same sample provided the 2 T cell receptor beta chains below, sequenced in a study of T cells in localized non-small cell lung cancer. Assay: immunoSEQ multiplex PCR; the TCRdb copy retains only in-frame clones and omits some. Among around 40,000 clones, 86% were seen once, and the ten largest hold 5% to 7%. The starting material was peripheral blood, obtained before any cancer treatment. These receptor sequences come from a man aged 40 to 75 with stage I lung adenocarcinoma.

The rearrangement uses TRBV30 and TRBJ1-1; tentative D call: TRBD1 (5 bases). V was shortened by 0 bases and J by 7 bases, with 12 bases between the two germline ends. Germline CDR1 GTSNPN, CDR2 SVGIG (reference sequence). The CDR3 is 13 amino acids. CDR3 residues: CAWSVQWGFEAFF. In DNA, the CDR3 is TGTGCCTGGAGTGTACAATGGGGGTTTGAAGCTTTCTTT.

This chain joins TRBV4-3 and TRBJ2-3; D may be TRBD1 (6 bases). The CDR3 totals 13 residues. In germline, CDR1 is LGHNA, CDR2 YSLEER. The V gene lost 0 bases and the J gene lost 6 bases, with 7 bases spanning the gap. CDR3: CASSQERGDTQYF. The CDR3 DNA reads as TGCGCCAGCAGCCAAGAAAGGGGGGATACGCAGTATTTT.